Each of the 26 T cell receptor beta chains below was sequenced from the same sample in a study of blood T cells in healthy people across ages. Next came a second PCR, run for about 7 to 12 cycles, which used a sample-barcoded 5' primer along with a J-beta primer mix. Using its own MiXCR run on the 5' RACE reads, TCRdb lists one record per CDR3 protein. The data show 1.5 million to 1.9 million distinct CDR3 sequences, 35% to 45% seen once. Sequences were obtained from blood. The receptors originated from a woman in her late teens or twenties in good health.

The CDR3 coding sequence is TGTGCCAGCAACCAGGGCAATCAGCCCCAGCATTTT. Encoded protein: CASNQGNQPQHF. The chain uses TRBV7-9 and TRBJ1-5; D remains ambiguous. The CDR3 totals 12 residues. Deletions cut 7 bases from V and 2 bases from J, with 6 bases between. Per the germline V gene, CDR1 is SEHNR and CDR2 is FQNEAQ (reference sequence).

The chain uses TRBV28 and TRBJ2-1; maybe TRBD1 (6 bases). Germline assignment: CDR1 MDHEN and CDR2 SYDVKM. Trimming left V 5 bases short and J 1 base short, with 9 bases between. This CDR3 has 14 residues. Here the CDR3 DNA reads TGTGCCAGCAGTGGCAGGGGTTCCTACAATGAGCAGTTCTTC. This translates into CASSGRGSYNEQFF.

This chain connects TRBV27 to TRBJ2-3; 8 bases match TRBD1. Germline V gene data show CDR1 as MNHEY and CDR2 as SMNVEV (reference sequence). This CDR3 is built from 15 residues. Trimming took 6 bases from V and 6 from J; bases not matched to a gene: 11. The CDR3 is CASRSDRALGDTQYF. The CDR3 DNA is TGTGCCAGCAGATCGGACAGGGCGCTAGGGGATACGCAGTATTTT.

The chain joins TRBV29-1 to TRBJ1-2; the D gene is possibly TRBD1 (5 bases). There are 14 residues in the CDR3. V lost 1 base, J lost 3 bases, and 12 bases lay in between. Germline V CDR1 and CDR2: SQVTM, ANQGSEA. This chain's CDR3 is CSVEGRQRDYGYTF. Written as DNA, the CDR3 is TGCAGCGTTGAAGGGAGACAGCGGGACTATGGCTACACCTTC. Complete variable domain (other parts from reference TRBV29-1 and TRBJ1-2): SAVISQKPSRDICQRGTSLTIQCQVDSQVTMMFWYRQQPGQSLTLIATANQGSEATYESGFVIDKFPISRPNLTFSTLTVSNMSPEDSSIYLCSVEGRQRDYGYTFGSGTRLTVV.

With respect to this clonotype: The junction shows a germline mismatch at one end, possibly a read error. The chain couples TRBV9 to TRBJ1-1; D call uncertain. Germline-derived CDR1 and CDR2 are SGDLS and YYNGEE. CDR3 length: 14 amino acids. The CDR3 is CAGSSGPSGTEAFF. For the CDR3, the DNA is TGTGCCGGCAGCTCCGGACCGAGCGGCACTGAAGCTTTCTTT.

As to this clonotype: Sequence at one end of the junction differs from germline and may be a read error. The chain uses TRBV15 and TRBJ2-1, with 9 bases aligning to TRBD1. This CDR3 has 15 amino acids. Germline V lookup: CDR1 LNHNV, CDR2 YYDKDF (reference sequence). The CDR3 protein is CAASRDPTGGYEQFF. For the CDR3, the DNA is TGTGCCGCCAGCAGAGATCCTACAGGGGGCTATGAGCAGTTCTTC. Full variable domain (outside the CDR3, taken from reference TRBV15 and TRBJ2-1): DAMVIQNPRYQVTQFGKPVTLSCSQTLNHNVMYWYQQKSSQAPKLLFHYYDKDFNNEADTPDNFQSRRPNTSFCFLDIRSPGLGDTAMYLCAASRDPTGGYEQFFGPGTRLTVL.

This sequence joins TRBV6-1 and TRBJ1-3; D gene uncertain. The CDR3 runs 12 residues. Germline assignment: CDR1 MNHNS and CDR2 SASEGT. With 8 bases removed from V and 3 bases from J, the gap between germline ends came to 8 bases. CDR3 amino acids: CASGVFGNTIYF. In nucleotides, the CDR3 is TGTGCCAGCGGGGTTTTTGGAAACACCATATATTTT.

The chain combines TRBV7-9 with TRBJ1-1, with 10 bases aligning to TRBD1. V lost 5 bases to trimming and J lost 7 bases; unmatched junction nucleotides: 7. The CDR3 totals 14 residues. The germline gives CDR1 SEHNR, CDR2 FQNEAQ (reference sequence). The CDR3 DNA reads TGTGCCAGCAGCCACGACAGGGGGCGTATTGAAGCTTTCTTT. Translating it yields CASSHDRGRIEAFF.

This clonotype was recorded a few times. CDR3 DNA: TGTGCCAGCAGTTTGATGGGGGGGGGCTACGAGCAGTACTTC. This encodes CASSLMGGGYEQYF. The chain recombines TRBV27 with TRBJ2-7; TRBD2 agrees at 7 bases. V lost 3 bases, J lost 3 bases, and 5 bases stayed unmatched. CDR1 is MNHEY and CDR2 is SMNVEV in the germline V gene (reference sequence). There are 14 residues in the CDR3.

The chain is built from TRBV28 and TRBJ1-5; 9 nucleotides line up with TRBD1. Trimming removed 4 bases from V and 4 bases from J; junction bases left unmatched: 23. Germline CDR1 and CDR2: MDHEN and SYDVKM. The CDR3 consists of 21 residues. The CDR3 DNA reads as TGTGCCAGCAGTTCACCAGGGACAGGGACAAACACTCGAGGTACAAATCAGCCCCAGCATTTT. Translating it yields CASSSPGTGTNTRGTNQPQHF.

This clonotype was seen more than once but under ten times. This chain joins TRBV7-2 and TRBJ1-5; maybe TRBD1 (5 bases). The CDR3 is made up of 14 amino acids. In germline, CDR1 is SGHTA, CDR2 FQGNSA. The V and J ends lost 1 base and 5 bases respectively, with 9 bases between them. The CDR3 coding sequence is TGTGCCAGCAGCTTAGACCAGGGTTATCAGCCCCAGCATTTT. Amino acids: CASSLDQGYQPQHF.

This chain connects TRBV12-3 or TRBV12-4 to TRBJ2-7; TRBD1 is a possible D gene (6 bases). Trimming cost V 6 bases and J 2 bases, with 14 bases left between them. The CDR3 has 14 amino acids. Here the CDR3 reads CASSPGTITYEQYF. DNA for the CDR3: TGTGCCAGCAGCCCCGGGACAATCACCTACGAGCAGTACTTC.

This clonotype has a single count. The CDR3 here is CSLSRGTSTDTQYF. The CDR3 coding sequence is TGCAGCCTTTCCCGGGGGACTAGCACAGATACGCAGTATTTT. The gene calls are TRBV29-1 and TRBJ2-3; D possibly corresponds to TRBD2 (6 bases). V dropped 8 bases and J dropped 0 bases, with 15 bases sitting between them. CDR1 is SQVTM, CDR2 ANQGSEA, per germline. This CDR3 has 14 amino acids.

The chain combines TRBV7-8 with TRBJ2-7; D could derive from TRBD1 or TRBD2 (5 bases each). The germline gives CDR1 SGHVS, CDR2 FQNEAQ. V gave up 5 bases and J gave up 2 bases, with 13 bases separating them. The CDR3 loop spans 14 amino acids. CDR3 nucleotide sequence: TGTGCCAGCAGCCGGGTGAGGGGAGCCTACGAGCAGTACTTC. Amino acids: CASSRVRGAYEQYF.

The J gene is TRBJ2-7, the V gene TRBV27, with 8 bases fitting TRBD2. The CDR3 runs to 15 residues. Germline V gives CDR1 MNHEY, CDR2 SMNVEV (reference sequence). With 5 bases clipped from V and 6 bases from J, the junction kept 12 bases outside the gene matches. CDR3: CASSLTGTSVGEQYF. The CDR3 DNA is TGTGCCAGCAGTCTAACCGGGACTAGTGTAGGCGAGCAGTACTTC.

This clonotype was detected a few times. The chain has TRBV6-5 and TRBJ1-1; 8 bases map to TRBD1. CDR3 length equals 14 residues. CDR1 is MNHEY and CDR2 is SVGAGI in the germline V gene. After removal of 2 bases from V and 4 bases from J, the junction contained 3 bases not matched to a gene. The CDR3 nucleotides are TGTGCCAGCAGTTACCGGACAGGGAGCACTGAAGCTTTCTTT. This codes for CASSYRTGSTEAFF.

This chain joins TRBV20-1 and TRBJ1-2; TRBD1 agrees at 7 bases. The germline CDR1 and CDR2 sequences are DFQATT and SNEGSKA (reference sequence). The CDR3 spans 15 residues. Trimming at V came to 6 bases and at J to 0 bases, leaving 10 bases not matched to a gene. The CDR3 DNA reads as TGCAGTGCAAGGGACAGCGCCCTAGCTAACTATGGCTACACCTTC. This encodes CSARDSALANYGYTF.

This clonotype has just a few counts. This chain joins TRBV7-9 and TRBJ2-1, with 8 bases aligning to TRBD1. Germline CDR1 reads SEHNR; CDR2 reads FQNEAQ (reference sequence). Losses at the gene ends were 10 bases for V and 6 bases for J; bases not matched to a gene: 8. CDR3 length equals 13 residues. For the CDR3, the DNA is TGTGCCACCACGGGACAGGCGCGCAATGAGCAGTTCTTC. This encodes CATTGQARNEQFF.

J is TRBJ1-2 and V is TRBV27; 10 bases match TRBD1. The CDR3 runs 16 residues. Losses at the gene ends were 0 bases for V and 3 bases for J; bases not matched to a gene: 4. Germline CDR1 reads MNHEY; CDR2 reads SMNVEV (reference sequence). The CDR3 nucleotides are TGTGCCAGCAGTTTATCGGCGACAGGGGGCCACTATGGCTACACCTTC. This translates into CASSLSATGGHYGYTF.

V is TRBV10-2 and J is TRBJ2-1; 9 bases are a match to TRBD2. V gave up 2 bases and J gave up 7 bases; unmatched junction bases: 9. The CDR3 has 16 amino acids. Germline assignment: CDR1 WSHSY and CDR2 SAAADI. CDR3 protein: CASSERGGGARNEQFF. For the CDR3, the DNA is TGCGCCAGCAGTGAGAGGGGCGGGGGGGCTCGGAATGAGCAGTTCTTC.

The CDR3 sequence is CASSLGTGPDTQYF. The CDR3 DNA sequence: TGTGCCAGCAGCTTGGGGACAGGCCCAGATACGCAGTATTTT. V gene TRBV7-9 combines with J gene TRBJ2-3; TRBD1 matches at 8 bases. Germline CDR1 and CDR2: SEHNR and FQNEAQ (reference sequence). The junction had 3 bases not matched to a gene; V was cut back by 3 bases and J by 4 bases. The CDR3 has 14 residues.

This clonotype has just a few counts. The CDR3 bases are TGTGCCAGCAGCTTACGTGGGGACAGGGACTATACGCAGTATTTT. Residues: CASSLRGDRDYTQYF. The chain uses TRBV11-2 and TRBJ2-3; 9 bases line up with TRBD1. This CDR3 region has 15 residues. The germline CDR1 and CDR2 sequences are SGHAT and FQNNGV. V dropped 2 bases and J dropped 7; count of bases not matched to a gene: 7.

This clonotype occurred a few times. This chain links TRBV29-1 with TRBJ1-1; 7 nucleotides agree with TRBD1. V was clipped by 4 bases and J by 5 bases; unmatched bases: 16. The CDR3 extends over 16 amino acids. CDR1 SQVTM and CDR2 ANQGSEA come from the germline V gene. The CDR3 spells CSVGLGQATRGTEAFF. CDR3 bases: TGCAGCGTTGGTCTTGGACAGGCCACCCGGGGGACTGAAGCTTTCTTT.

This clonotype turned up a few times. The rearrangement uses TRBV27 and TRBJ2-1; TRBD1 is a possible D gene (6 bases). Trimming shortened V by 3 bases and J by 5 bases, and 14 bases separated the two germline ends. This CDR3 contains 15 residues. In germline, CDR1 is MNHEY, CDR2 SMNVEV (reference sequence). CDR3: CASSLVRDTNNEQFF. The CDR3 DNA sequence: TGTGCCAGCAGTTTGGTTAGGGACACCAACAATGAGCAGTTCTTC.

The chain couples TRBV6-1 to TRBJ2-1; the D gene is possibly TRBD2 (5 bases). CDR1 MNHNS and CDR2 SASEGT come from the germline V gene. Trimming pared 8 bases from V and 5 bases from J, leaving 22 bases between. The CDR3 extends over 16 amino acids. Here the CDR3 reads CASLYRGGLADNEQFF. CDR3 in DNA: TGTGCCAGCCTCTACCGAGGCGGGCTAGCAGACAATGAGCAGTTCTTC.

The CDR3 sequence: CASRFGTDEQYF. DNA of the CDR3: TGTGCCAGCAGATTCGGGACCGACGAGCAGTACTTC. The chain uses TRBV12-3 or TRBV12-4 and TRBJ2-1; D could derive from TRBD1 or TRBD2 (5 bases each). Near its end, the DNA agrees better with TRBJ2-7, so the J call may be wrong. This CDR3 has 12 amino acids.